The 28 T cell receptor beta chains presented below share a single source sample, sequenced in a study of T-cell memory formation after mild COVID-19 (dated by TCRdb to the early 2020s). The library was built by means of 5' RACE. The instrument given in TCRdb is Illumina NovaSeq 6000. TCRdb trimmed the raw reads at Q25, called clones with MiXCR and kept productive beta chains. Duplicate CDR3 protein sequences are folded into a single record with the most common DNA and genes. In all, the sample holds around 470,000 distinct CDR3 sequences, and roughly 20% of those were seen once. The top ten clonotypes cover roughly 8% of the sample. Sequencing input: PBMCs or a T cell subset sorted from them (not recorded which). The source of these receptors is an adult woman who had mild COVID-19 (a few samples of this study predate the infection). The sample titles of this study are shuffled in the database, so cell type and time point are left out; the donor was told from shared clones.

This rearrangement joins TRBV20-1 to TRBJ1-2; no firm D call. Trimming stripped 0 bases from V and 3 bases from J, with 17 bases between. Germline values: CDR1 DFQATT, CDR2 SNEGSKA (reference sequence). The CDR3 runs to 16 residues. CDR3 in DNA: TGCAGTGCTAGAGATCGCCCATGGCAGGAGGACTATGGCTACACCTTC. It yields the protein CSARDRPWQEDYGYTF.

This clonotype turned up a few times. The rearrangement links TRBV15 to TRBJ2-7; unclear D gene. V lost 0 bases and J 0 bases, leaving 9 bases between the germline ends. From germline, CDR1 is LNHNV and CDR2 YYDKDF (reference sequence). The CDR3 extends over 15 amino acids. The CDR3 nucleotides read TGTGCCACCAGCAGAGATCGGGCACCCTCCTACGAGCAGTACTTC. The encoded protein is CATSRDRAPSYEQYF.

This chain links TRBV4-3 with TRBJ2-2, with 10 bases matching TRBD2. The CDR3 covers 18 residues. With 1 base clipped from V and 4 bases from J, the junction kept 9 bases outside the gene matches. Germline CDR1 is LGHNA and CDR2 is YSLEER. CDR3 loop: CASSQVPSGSARTGELFF. Written as DNA, the CDR3 is TGCGCCAGCAGCCAAGTCCCTAGCGGGAGTGCCCGCACCGGGGAGCTGTTTTTT.

The chain is built from TRBV12-3 or TRBV12-4 and TRBJ1-2; 8 nucleotides agree with TRBD1. V lost 6 bases to trimming and J lost 8 bases; unmatched junction nucleotides: 14. This CDR3 has 15 residues. In nucleotides, the CDR3 is TGTGCCAGCAGCCGCACCATCAGGGGGCCGGGCGGCTACACCTTC. The encoded protein is CASSRTIRGPGGYTF.

The rearrangement uses TRBV4-2 and TRBJ1-3, with a weak D call TRBD1 (6 bases). The V end was cut by 2 bases, the J end by 4 bases, with 12 bases between. Germline CDR1 reads LGHNA; CDR2 reads YNFKEQ. CDR3 length equals 15 residues. The CDR3 DNA reads TGTGCCAGCAGCCAACCGGGACACCGCGGAAACACCATATATTTT. It yields the protein CASSQPGHRGNTIYF.

V and J are TRBV2 and TRBJ2-7; D is unclear. The V end was cut by 10 bases, the J end by 1 base, with 11 bases between. Germline V gene sequence: CDR1 SNHLY, CDR2 FYNNEI. CDR3 length: 12 residues. CDR3 loop: CATSAQSYEQYF. The CDR3 DNA is TGTGCCACTTCAGCCCAATCCTACGAGCAGTACTTC.

This clonotype was counted only a few times. V usage is TRBV5-1 and J usage is TRBJ1-2, with 8 bases fitting TRBD1. The CDR3 consists of 14 residues. From germline, CDR1 is SGHRS and CDR2 YFSETQ. The V segment lost 4 bases and the J segment 2 bases; nucleotides outside the gene matches: 4. The CDR3, as DNA: TGCGCCAGCAGCGGCGGACAGGGCAACTATGGCTACACCTTC. It translates to CASSGGQGNYGYTF.

V is TRBV27 and J is TRBJ2-3; D gene uncertain. CDR3 length: 14 amino acids. Deletions cut 2 bases from V and 3 bases from J, with 9 bases between. Germline V gives CDR1 MNHEY, CDR2 SMNVEV (reference sequence). CDR3 sequence: CASSLQQLTDTQYF. Written as DNA, the CDR3 is TGTGCCAGCAGTTTACAGCAACTGACAGATACGCAGTATTTT.

V usage is TRBV3-1 and J usage is TRBJ2-5; maybe TRBD2 (6 bases). Germline V gene lookup returns CDR1 LGHDT and CDR2 YNNKEL (reference sequence). The CDR3 spans 15 residues. Trimming removed 3 bases at V and 9 bases at J, with 20 bases between. Written as DNA, the CDR3 is TGTGCCAGCAGCCATCTCCCCGCGGGGAAAGGGGCCCAGTACTTC. Its protein is CASSHLPAGKGAQYF.

This clonotype was seen at least ten times. The gene calls are TRBV7-9 and TRBJ2-3; D might be TRBD2 (6 bases). The V end lost 4 bases, the J end lost 4 bases, and 9 bases lay between the germline ends. CDR3 length equals 13 residues. Germline V CDR1 and CDR2: SEHNR, FQNEAQ (reference sequence). DNA for the CDR3: TGTGCCAGCAGCTGGAGGGGCCCAGATACGCAGTATTTT. As protein: CASSWRGPDTQYF.

This clonotype was seen a few times. The V call is TRBV5-1, the J call TRBJ2-1, with TRBD1 matching over 9 bases. V lost 3 bases, J lost 4 bases, and 11 bases stayed unmatched. This CDR3 region has 17 residues. CDR1 and CDR2 (germline): SGHRS, YFSETQ. CDR3 sequence reads: CASSSTMGQGTYNEQFF. DNA of the CDR3: TGCGCCAGCAGCTCCACAATGGGACAGGGAACGTACAATGAGCAGTTCTTC.

The chain uses TRBV21-1 and TRBJ2-6. TRBV21-1 is given as a pseudogene. This CDR3 region has 14 residues. The CDR3 DNA reads as TGTGCCAGCAGCCCATGCTCTGGGGCCAACGTCCTGACTTTC. Its translation is CASSPCSGANVLTF.

The J gene is TRBJ2-7, the V gene TRBV30; D gene unclear. Looked up from germline, CDR1 is GTSNPN and CDR2 is SVGIG (reference sequence). The CDR3 has 11 amino acids. V was clipped by 1 base and J by 3 bases, with 4 bases between them. CDR3 coding DNA: TGTGCCTGGAGTGCCTACTACGAGCAGTACTTC. This encodes CAWSAYYEQYF.

The chain links TRBV30 to TRBJ2-7; 7 nucleotides line up with TRBD1. V lost 3 bases to trimming and J lost 2 bases; unmatched junction nucleotides: 7. The germline CDR1 and CDR2 sequences are GTSNPN and SVGIG (reference sequence). The length of the CDR3 is 14 residues. The CDR3 DNA sequence: TGTGCCTGGAGAGTAGGGGACAGTACCTACGAGCAGTACTTC. Its protein is CAWRVGDSTYEQYF.

This clonotype was found a few times. The chain uses TRBV6-5 and TRBJ2-4, with D hard to call. From germline, CDR1 is MNHEY and CDR2 SVGAGI. Trimming took off 6 bases at V and 0 bases at J, with 18 bases between the two ends. The CDR3 loop spans 17 amino acids. The chain's CDR3 is CASRRWAHNLAKNIQYF. The CDR3 DNA reads as TGTGCCAGCAGACGGTGGGCGCATAACCTAGCCAAAAACATTCAGTACTTC.

This clonotype was recorded once. The rearrangement uses TRBV6-6 and TRBJ2-1, with TRBD2 matching 13 bases. The V segment lost 4 bases and the J segment 0 bases; nucleotides outside the gene matches: 12. The CDR3 has 20 residues. The germline gives CDR1 MNHNY, CDR2 SVGAGI (reference sequence). In DNA, the CDR3 is TGTGCCAGCAGTTTTCTCGGACTAGCGGGGGCCCCAAGCTCCTACAATGAGCAGTTCTTC. It yields the protein CASSFLGLAGAPSSYNEQFF.

This clonotype was seen more than once but under ten times. The chain has TRBV6-2 or TRBV6-3 and TRBJ1-1, with D maybe TRBD1 (5 bases). Germline V gives CDR1 MNHEY, CDR2 SVGEGT. Trimming shortened V by 0 bases and J by 1 base, and 9 bases separated the two germline ends. The CDR3 totals 15 residues. The CDR3 DNA reads TGTGCCAGCAGTTACTCTGGGGCCGGGAACACTGAAGCTTTCTTT. It is translated as CASSYSGAGNTEAFF.

The V and J genes are TRBV7-2 and TRBJ2-1, with D hard to call. Trimming left V 5 bases short and J 6 bases short, with 11 bases between. The CDR3 runs 13 residues. Germline lookup yields CDR1 SGHTA and CDR2 FQGNSA. The CDR3 sequence is CASSLDFLNEQFF. The CDR3 bases are TGTGCCAGCAGCCTTGACTTCCTCAATGAGCAGTTCTTC.

This clonotype was detected only a few times. The gene calls are TRBV28 and TRBJ1-1; D unclear. This CDR3 is 15 amino acids long. Germline CDR1 reads MDHEN; CDR2 reads SYDVKM. V lost 8 bases and J 0 bases, leaving 16 bases between the germline ends. CDR3 sequence reads: CASYLTAGLNTEAFF. For the CDR3, the DNA is TGTGCCAGCTATTTGACTGCAGGCTTGAACACTGAAGCTTTCTTT. Variable domain in full (rest from reference TRBV28 and TRBJ1-1): DVKVTQSSRYLVKRTGEKVFLECVQDMDHENMFWYRQDPGLGLRLIYFSYDVKMKEKGDIPEGYSVSREKKERFSLILESASTNQTSMYLCASYLTAGLNTEAFFGQGTRLTVV.

In its sample, this clonotype was seen a few times. CDR3: CASRQGITDTQYF. In nucleotides, the CDR3 is TGTGCCAGCAGGCAGGGGATCACAGATACGCAGTATTTT. V gene TRBV12-3 or TRBV12-4 combines with J gene TRBJ2-3; weak D call: TRBD1 (6 bases). Deletions cut 6 bases from V and 2 bases from J, with 9 bases between. CDR3 size: 13 residues.

The V and J genes are TRBV20-1 and TRBJ1-1, with 7 bases matching TRBD1. The CDR3 runs to 13 residues. With 3 bases clipped from V and 5 bases from J, the junction kept 6 bases outside the gene matches. Germline CDR1 and CDR2: DFQATT and SNEGSKA (reference sequence). This CDR3 is CSARTPGGTEAFF. In DNA form, the CDR3 reads TGCAGTGCTAGGACCCCAGGGGGGACTGAAGCTTTCTTT.

This clonotype has a handful of counts. The chain couples TRBV7-9 to TRBJ2-7; D unresolved. CDR3 length equals 12 residues. The germline V gene encodes CDR1 SEHNR and CDR2 FQNEAQ (reference sequence). The germline V and J ends were trimmed by 2 bases and 6 bases, with 8 bases remaining between them. The CDR3 sequence: CASSLYPGEQYF. CDR3 nucleotides: TGTGCCAGCAGCTTATACCCCGGCGAGCAGTACTTC.

The chain is built from TRBV6-8 and TRBJ1-5; D gene uncertain. CDR3 length: 10 residues. Trimming pared 6 bases from V and 9 bases from J, leaving 6 bases between. Germline loops: CDR1 MNHGY, CDR2 SAAAGT. The CDR3 region has the DNA TGTGCCAGCAGGAGATGGCCCCAGCATTTT. Translation: CASRRWPQHF.

This rearrangement joins TRBV7-9 to TRBJ2-1; D call uncertain. The germline V gene encodes CDR1 SEHNR and CDR2 FQNEAQ (reference sequence). Trimming took off 4 bases at V and 6 bases at J, with 7 bases between the two ends. The CDR3 extends over 12 amino acids. The CDR3 spells CASSSISNEQFF. The CDR3 nucleotides read TGTGCCAGCAGCTCCATCAGCAATGAGCAGTTCTTC.

This clonotype was counted only a few times. This sequence joins TRBV5-6 and TRBJ1-6; D might be TRBD1 (6 bases). This CDR3 comprises 14 residues. Germline-derived CDR1 and CDR2 are SGHDT and YYEEEE. Trimming shortened V by 4 bases and J by 10 bases, and 15 bases separated the two germline ends. CDR3 residues: CASSPDRRTSPLHF. The DNA for the CDR3 is TGTGCCAGCAGCCCTGACAGGCGTACCTCACCCCTCCACTTT.

V usage is TRBV5-1 and J usage is TRBJ2-3; D may be TRBD1 or TRBD2 (5 bases each). Trimming left V 0 bases short and J 6 bases short, with 11 bases between. CDR1 and CDR2 from the germline V gene are SGHRS and YFSETQ. This CDR3 is 14 amino acids long. CDR3 bases: TGCGCCAGCAGCTTGGAGGGGCGAGGGGATACGCAGTATTTT. This sequence encodes CASSLEGRGDTQYF.

The chain links TRBV5-6 to TRBJ1-2; D gene ambiguous. Germline V CDR1 and CDR2: SGHDT, YYEEEE. V lost 6 bases and J lost 8, with 20 bases in between. The CDR3 covers 14 residues. The CDR3 DNA follows: TGTGCCAGCAACTCGGGAGAGAGACTGCAAGGCTACACCTTC. Protein sequence: CASNSGERLQGYTF.

The CDR3 sequence: CASKPTGTSYNEQFF. CDR3 DNA: TGTGCCAGTAAGCCTACAGGGACGTCCTACAATGAGCAGTTCTTC. The chain joins TRBV19 to TRBJ2-1; weak D call: TRBD1 (6 bases). V dropped 7 bases and J dropped 1 base, with 14 bases sitting between them. CDR3 length: 15 residues. Germline CDR1 LNHDA, CDR2 SQIVND (reference sequence). Full variable domain (remainder filled in from reference TRBV19 and TRBJ2-1): DGGITQSPKYLFRKEGQNVTLSCEQNLNHDAMYWYRQDPGQGLRLIYYSQIVNDFQKGDIAEGYSVSREKKESFPLTVTSAQKNPTAFYLCASKPTGTSYNEQFFGPGTRLTVL.